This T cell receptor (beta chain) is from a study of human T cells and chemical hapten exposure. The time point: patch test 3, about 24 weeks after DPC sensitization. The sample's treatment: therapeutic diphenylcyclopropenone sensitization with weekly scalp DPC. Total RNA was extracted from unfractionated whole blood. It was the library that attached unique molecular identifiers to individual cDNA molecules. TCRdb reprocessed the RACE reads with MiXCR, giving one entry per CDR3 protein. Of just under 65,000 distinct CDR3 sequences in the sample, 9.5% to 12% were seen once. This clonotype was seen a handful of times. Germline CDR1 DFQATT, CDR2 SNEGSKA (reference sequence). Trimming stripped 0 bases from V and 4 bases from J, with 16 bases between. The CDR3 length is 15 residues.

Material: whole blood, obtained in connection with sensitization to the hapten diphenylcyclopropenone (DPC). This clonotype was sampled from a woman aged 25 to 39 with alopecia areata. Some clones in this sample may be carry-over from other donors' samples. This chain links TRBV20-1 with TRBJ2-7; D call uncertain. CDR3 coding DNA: TGCAGTGCTAGAGACGGTTCAGGTGCTCGGTACGAGCAGTACTTC. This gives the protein CSARDGSGARYEQYF.